This T cell receptor beta chain was sequenced in a study of CD8+CD57+ T cells in acquired aplastic anemia. Study details: DNA per sorted CD4+ or CD8+ sample ranged about 0.2 to 30 ug, averaging roughly 3.2 ug. Study outcomes and limitations: Under 35 was the count of CD8+ CDR3 sequences that patients shared with controls.

In regard to this clonotype: Its antigen is still unknown.

Genomic DNA constituted the template upon which TCR beta VDJ and CDR3 profiling was performed. TCRdb passed the reads through MiXCR, listing each CDR3 protein once. The sample holds 150,000 to 200,000 distinct CDR3 sequences, 64% seen once. The CDR3 has 12 residues. V lost 5 bases to trimming and J lost 11 bases, with 15 bases between them. Germline V gives CDR1 SGHTA, CDR2 FQGNSA. The clonotype was recovered from a human donor with severe aplastic anemia or a healthy control (not recorded which). Sequenced material: sorted CD4+, CD8+, or CD8+CD57+ T cells (not recorded which) from PBMCs. The chain combines TRBV7-2 with TRBJ1-1; weak D call: TRBD1 (5 bases). DNA of the CDR3: TGTGCCAGCAGCCCCGACAGACTGGCTGCTTTCTTT. Amino acids: CASSPDRLAAFF.